The entry below describes one T cell receptor (beta chain). Other DNA sequences of this sample code for an identical CDR3. TCRdb's table, derived via immunoSEQ multiplex PCR, lists solely in-frame clones and lacks some. Seen here are 25,000 to 35,000 clones, around 80% observed once, and the top ten hold around 4.5%. Germline V gene sequence: CDR1 LNHNV, CDR2 YYDKDF (reference sequence). The ends were cut back, 3 bases at V and 5 bases at J, with 14 bases in the middle. The CDR3 contains 14 residues. These data are taken from a study of pediatric ulcerative colitis. Material: blood. This TCR came from a boy younger than 18 with severe ulcerative colitis. V usage is TRBV15 and J usage is TRBJ2-7; possible D gene TRBD2, 7 bases. CDR3 residues: CATSRELGGHEQYF. In DNA, the CDR3 is TGTGCCACCAGCAGGGAACTGGGGGGGCACGAGCAGTACTTC.